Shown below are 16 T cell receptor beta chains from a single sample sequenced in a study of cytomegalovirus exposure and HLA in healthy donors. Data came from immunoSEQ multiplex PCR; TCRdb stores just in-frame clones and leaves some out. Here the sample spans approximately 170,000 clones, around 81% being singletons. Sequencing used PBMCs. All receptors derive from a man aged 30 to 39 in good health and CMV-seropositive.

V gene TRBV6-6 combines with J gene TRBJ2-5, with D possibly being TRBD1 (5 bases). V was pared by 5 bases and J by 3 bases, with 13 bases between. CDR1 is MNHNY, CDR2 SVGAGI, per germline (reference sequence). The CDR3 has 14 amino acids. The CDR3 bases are TGTGCCAGCAGTGCCTGGGGCACCGAAGAGACCCAGTACTTC. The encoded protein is CASSAWGTEETQYF.

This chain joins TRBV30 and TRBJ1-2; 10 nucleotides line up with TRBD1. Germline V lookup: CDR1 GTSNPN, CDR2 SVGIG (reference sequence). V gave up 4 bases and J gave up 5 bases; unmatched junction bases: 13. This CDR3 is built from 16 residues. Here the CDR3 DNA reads TGTGCCTGGACTCCCGGGACAGGGGCCGGGGGATATGGCTACACCTTC. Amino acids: CAWTPGTGAGGYGYTF. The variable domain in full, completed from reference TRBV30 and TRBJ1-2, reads SQTIHQWPATLVQPVGSPLSLECTVEGTSNPNLYWYRQAAGRGLQLLFYSVGIGQISSEVPQNLSASRPQDRQFILSSKKLLLSDSGFYLCAWTPGTGAGGYGYTFGSGTRLTVV.

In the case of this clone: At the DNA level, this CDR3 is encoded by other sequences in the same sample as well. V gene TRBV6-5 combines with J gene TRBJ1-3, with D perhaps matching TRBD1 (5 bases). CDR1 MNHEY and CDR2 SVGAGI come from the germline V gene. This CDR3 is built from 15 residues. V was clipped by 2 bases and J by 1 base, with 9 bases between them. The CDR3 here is CASSYTGVSGNTIYF. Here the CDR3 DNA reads TGTGCCAGCAGTTACACGGGGGTATCTGGAAACACCATATATTTT.

CDR3 sequence (DNA): TGCGCCAGCAGCCCCACCGGGACTAGTCGGGTTGAGCAGTTCTTC. This encodes CASSPTGTSRVEQFF. This chain connects TRBV5-1 to TRBJ2-1; 8 bases line up with TRBD2. The germline CDR1 and CDR2 sequences are SGHRS and YFSETQ. The trim removed 4 bases at V and 9 bases at J, leaving 12 bases unmatched. This CDR3 is 15 amino acids long.

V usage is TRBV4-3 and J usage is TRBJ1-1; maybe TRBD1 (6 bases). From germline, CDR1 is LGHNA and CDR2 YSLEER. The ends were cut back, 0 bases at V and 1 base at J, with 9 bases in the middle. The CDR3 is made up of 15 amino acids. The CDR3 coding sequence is TGCGCCAGCAGCCAAGAATGGACAGCGAACACTGAAGCTTTCTTT. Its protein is CASSQEWTANTEAFF.

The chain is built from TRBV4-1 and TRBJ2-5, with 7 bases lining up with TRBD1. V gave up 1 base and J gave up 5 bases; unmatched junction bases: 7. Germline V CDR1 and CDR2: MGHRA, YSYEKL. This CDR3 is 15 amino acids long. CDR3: CASSQGQGPKETQYF. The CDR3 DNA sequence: TGCGCCAGCAGCCAAGGACAGGGACCCAAGGAGACCCAGTACTTC.

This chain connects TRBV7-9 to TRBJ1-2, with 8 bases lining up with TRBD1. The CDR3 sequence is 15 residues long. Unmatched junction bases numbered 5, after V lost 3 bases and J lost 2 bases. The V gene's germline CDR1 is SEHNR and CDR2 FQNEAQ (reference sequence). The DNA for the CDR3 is TGTGCCAGCAGCTTCGAAGGACAGGGCAACTATGGCTACACCTTC. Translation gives CASSFEGQGNYGYTF.

The CDR3 DNA is TGTGCCAGCAGTGAAACGGCGGCAGGGGATGGCTCCTACGAGCAGTACTTC. It yields the protein CASSETAAGDGSYEQYF. The V call is TRBV6-1, the J call TRBJ2-7; perhaps TRBD1 as D (6 bases). CDR1 and CDR2 (germline): MNHNS, SASEGT. The CDR3 covers 17 residues. The V end lost 2 bases, the J end lost 0 bases, and 17 bases lay between the germline ends.

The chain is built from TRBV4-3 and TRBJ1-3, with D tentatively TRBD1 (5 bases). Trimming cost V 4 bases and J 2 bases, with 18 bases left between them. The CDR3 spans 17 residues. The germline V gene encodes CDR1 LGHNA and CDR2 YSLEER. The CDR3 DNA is TGCGCCAGCAGCCCGGGGCCCGGGGGGGTAACTGGAAACACCATATATTTT. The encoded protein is CASSPGPGGVTGNTIYF.

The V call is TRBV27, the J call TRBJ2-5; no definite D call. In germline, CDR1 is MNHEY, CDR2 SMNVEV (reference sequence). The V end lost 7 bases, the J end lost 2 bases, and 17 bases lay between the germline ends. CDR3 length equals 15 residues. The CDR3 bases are TGTGCCAGCACAACCAATATAGCTTTTCAAGAGACCCAGTACTTC. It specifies CASTTNIAFQETQYF.

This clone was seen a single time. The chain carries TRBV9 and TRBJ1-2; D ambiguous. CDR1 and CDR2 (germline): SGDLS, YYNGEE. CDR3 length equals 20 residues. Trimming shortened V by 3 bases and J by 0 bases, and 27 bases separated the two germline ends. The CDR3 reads CASSGISRRQTLPPNYGYTF. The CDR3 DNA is TGTGCCAGCAGCGGTATCTCGCGGAGGCAGACCCTGCCCCCTAACTATGGCTACACCTTC.

CDR3 sequence (DNA): TGTGCCAGCTCAGAAGGTGGGCAGATTAATGAAAAACTGTTTTTT. Translation gives CASSEGGQINEKLFF. The V call is TRBV25-1, the J call TRBJ1-4, with D unclear. The CDR3 is 15 residues long. Deletions cut 8 bases from V and 4 bases from J, with 17 bases between. Germline values: CDR1 MGHDK, CDR2 SYGVNS.

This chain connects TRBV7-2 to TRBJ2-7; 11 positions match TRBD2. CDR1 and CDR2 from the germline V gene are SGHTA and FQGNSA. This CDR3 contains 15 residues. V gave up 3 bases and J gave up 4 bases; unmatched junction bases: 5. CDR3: CASSFTSGGLYEQYF. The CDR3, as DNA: TGTGCCAGCAGCTTCACTAGCGGGGGATTGTACGAGCAGTACTTC.

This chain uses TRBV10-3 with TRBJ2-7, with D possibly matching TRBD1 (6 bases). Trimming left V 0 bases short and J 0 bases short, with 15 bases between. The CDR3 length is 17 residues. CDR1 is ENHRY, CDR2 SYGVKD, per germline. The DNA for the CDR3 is TGTGCCATCAGTGAGTCGGGGGCCCAGGGGTCCTCCTACGAGCAGTACTTC. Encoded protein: CAISESGAQGSSYEQYF.

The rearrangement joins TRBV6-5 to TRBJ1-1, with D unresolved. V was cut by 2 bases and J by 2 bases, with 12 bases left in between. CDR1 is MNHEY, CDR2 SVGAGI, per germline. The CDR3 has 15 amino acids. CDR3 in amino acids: CASSYTRPGNTEAFF. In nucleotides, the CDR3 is TGTGCCAGCAGTTACACCCGACCAGGAAACACTGAAGCTTTCTTT.

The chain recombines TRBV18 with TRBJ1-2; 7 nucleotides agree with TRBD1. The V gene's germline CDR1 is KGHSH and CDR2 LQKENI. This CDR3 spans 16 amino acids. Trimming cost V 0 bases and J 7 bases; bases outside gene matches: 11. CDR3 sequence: CASSPPNTGQFGGYTF. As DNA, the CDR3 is TGTGCCAGCTCACCACCTAATACGGGACAGTTCGGTGGCTACACCTTC. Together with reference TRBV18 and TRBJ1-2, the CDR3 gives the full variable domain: NAGVMQNPRHLVRRRGQEARLRCSPMKGHSHVYWYRQLPEEGLKFMVYLQKENIIDESGMPKERFSAEFPKEGPSILRIQQVVRGDSAAYFCASSPPNTGQFGGYTFGSGTRLTVV.